The rows below give T cell receptor beta chains drawn from one sample of a study of T cells in Graves' hyperthyroidism and ophthalmopathy. Each CDR3 protein gets one entry after TCRdb re-called the multiplex PCR reads with MiXCR. The sample yields hundreds of thousands of distinct CDR3 sequences, 16% seen once. Sequenced material: blood. These receptors were collected from a woman in her 40s with Graves' ophthalmopathy. CDR3s include the opening cysteine and the closing phenylalanine or tryptophan.

CDR3aa: CASSDGWRTQYF
j_gene: TRBJ2-3
v_gene: TRBV2

CDR3aa: CASSEVDNSNEQFF
j_gene: TRBJ2-1
v_gene: TRBV6-1

CDR3aa: CASSVGWTSGNIQYF
j_gene: TRBJ2-4
v_gene: TRBV5-6

CDR3aa: CASAGDRLPRNEQYF
j_gene: TRBJ2-7
v_gene: TRBV2

CDR3aa: CASSQDTTASTDTQYF
j_gene: TRBJ2-3
v_gene: TRBV3-1

CDR3aa: CASSPQTGPNYEQYF
j_gene: TRBJ2-7
v_gene: TRBV18

CDR3aa: CSARPGLHQPQHF
j_gene: TRBJ1-5
v_gene: TRBV20-1

CDR3aa: CASSEERGAGSGEQFF
j_gene: TRBJ2-1
v_gene: TRBV2

CDR3aa: CASSFGGSYLTDTQYF
j_gene: TRBJ2-3
v_gene: TRBV28

CDR3aa: CASSRGSSFTGELFF
j_gene: TRBJ2-2
v_gene: TRBV12-3/TRBV12-4

CDR3aa: CASIPGDSSYNEQFF
j_gene: TRBJ2-1
v_gene: TRBV12-3/TRBV12-4

CDR3aa: CASSLRFNPNTEAFF
j_gene: TRBJ1-1
v_gene: TRBV11-2

CDR3aa: CASSEAPGTGELFF
j_gene: TRBJ2-2
v_gene: TRBV6-1

CDR3aa: CASARTGLAGGETQYF
j_gene: TRBJ2-5
v_gene: TRBV28

CDR3aa: CASSPVETRYF
j_gene: TRBJ2-5
v_gene: TRBV7-2

CDR3aa: CASSLTRSGHYNEQFF
j_gene: TRBJ2-1
v_gene: TRBV3-2

CDR3aa: CAISDTIPAEQYF
j_gene: TRBJ2-7
v_gene: TRBV10-3

CDR3aa: CASSHPNLMAGELFF
j_gene: TRBJ2-2
v_gene: TRBV3-1